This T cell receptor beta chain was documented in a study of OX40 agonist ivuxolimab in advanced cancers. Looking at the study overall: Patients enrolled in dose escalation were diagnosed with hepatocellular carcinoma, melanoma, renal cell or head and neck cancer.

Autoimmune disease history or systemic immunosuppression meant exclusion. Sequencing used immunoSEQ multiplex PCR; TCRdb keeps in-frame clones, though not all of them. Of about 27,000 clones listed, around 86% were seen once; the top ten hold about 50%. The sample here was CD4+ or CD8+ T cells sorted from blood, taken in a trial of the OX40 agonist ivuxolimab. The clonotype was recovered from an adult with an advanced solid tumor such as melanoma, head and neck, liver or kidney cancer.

The CDR3 loop is CASSQGQGSYEQYF. CDR3 DNA: TGTGCCAGCAGCCAAGGACAGGGCTCCTACGAGCAGTACTTC. V usage is TRBV9 and J usage is TRBJ2-7, with 8 bases matching TRBD1. The CDR3 has 14 residues. Trimming removed 4 bases from V and 0 bases from J; junction bases left unmatched: 3. Looked up from germline, CDR1 is SGDLS and CDR2 is YYNGEE.